This T cell receptor beta chain stems from a study of blood T cell repertoires in COVID-19. Whole-study context: Acute-phase and convalescent COVID-19 samples originated in the United States, Italy and Spain. The cDNA or gDNA used as material had been derived from T cells, B-cell-depleted T cells, or PBMCs.

How the authors handled the data: Cell counts per sample came from amplifying reference gene primers. Clones were sequenced by immunoSEQ multiplex PCR, and TCRdb holds only the in-frame ones, with some missing. V, J and clone size were drawn from that table, and D and trimming were deduced from the DNA. Of some 180,000 clones in the sample, roughly 80% were seen once. The Seattle patients joined while their infection was active and were tracked longitudinally afterward. The junction had 8 bases not matched to a gene; V was cut back by 2 bases and J by 5 bases. CDR1 and CDR2 (germline): KGHSH, LQKENI. The CDR3 totals 16 residues.

The gene calls are TRBV18 and TRBJ2-2; TRBD1 matches at 7 bases. What was sequenced was peripheral blood. The TCR originated in a woman between 40 and 50 years old with COVID-19, enrolled during active disease. CDR3 nucleotides: TGTGCCAGCTCACCAAGCGACAGGGCGAGGACCGGGGAGCTGTTTTTT. Its protein is CASSPSDRARTGELFF.